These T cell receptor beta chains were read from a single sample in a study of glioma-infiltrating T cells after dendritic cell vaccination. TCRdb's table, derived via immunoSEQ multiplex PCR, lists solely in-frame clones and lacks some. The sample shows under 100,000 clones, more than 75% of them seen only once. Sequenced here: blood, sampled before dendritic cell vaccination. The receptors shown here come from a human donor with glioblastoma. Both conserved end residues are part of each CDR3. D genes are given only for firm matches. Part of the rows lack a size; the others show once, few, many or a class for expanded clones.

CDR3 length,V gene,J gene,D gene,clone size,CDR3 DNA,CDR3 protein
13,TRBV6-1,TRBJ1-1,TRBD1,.,TGTGCCAGCCTGGGACAGCTTAACACTGAAGCTTTCTTT,CASLGQLNTEAFF
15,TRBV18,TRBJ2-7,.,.,TGTGCCAGCTCACCTCCCGGGACAAAGACCTACGAGCAGTACTTC,CASSPPGTKTYEQYF
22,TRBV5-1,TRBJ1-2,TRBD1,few,TGCGCCAGCAGCGTGTTCAACGCCTCAAGGACAGGGCAAGAGGGTAACTACTATGGCTACACCTTC,CASSVFNASRTGQEGNYYGYTF
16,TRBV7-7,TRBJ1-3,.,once,TGTGCTAGCAGCTTAGGGGGGGGCTTCTCTGGAAACACCATATATTTT,CASSLGGGFSGNTIYF
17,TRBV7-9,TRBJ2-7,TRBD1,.,TGTGCCAGCAGCTTAAACTTCCCCGGGACAGCTTCCTACGAGCAGTACTTC,CASSLNFPGTASYEQYF
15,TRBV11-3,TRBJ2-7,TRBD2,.,TGTGCCAGCAGCTACCAGGGACTAGCGGGAGTCGAGCAGTACTTC,CASSYQGLAGVEQYF
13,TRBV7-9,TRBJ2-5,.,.,TGTGCCAGCAGCTTGGAGGGTCCAGAGACCCAGTACTTC,CASSLEGPETQYF
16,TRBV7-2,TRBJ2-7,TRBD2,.,TGTGCCAGCAGCCCCCCCGGACTAGCAAGAGTTGGCGAGCAGTACTTC,CASSPPGLARVGEQYF
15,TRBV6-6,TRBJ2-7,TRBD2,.,TGTGCCAGCATCTTCGGGGTAGCGGGGGGTTACGAGCAGTACTTC,CASIFGVAGGYEQYF
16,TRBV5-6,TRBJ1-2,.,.,TGTGCCAGCAGCTTGGCCGAGGTCAGACTGGTCCATGGCTACACCTTC,CASSLAEVRLVHGYTF
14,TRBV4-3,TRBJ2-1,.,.,TGCGCCAGCAGCTCTAGGGGCCCCTACAATGAGCAGTTCTTC,CASSSRGPYNEQFF
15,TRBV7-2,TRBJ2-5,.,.,TGTGCCAGCAGCTTATATTTGGGGGCGAAGGAGACCCAGTACTTC,CASSLYLGAKETQYF